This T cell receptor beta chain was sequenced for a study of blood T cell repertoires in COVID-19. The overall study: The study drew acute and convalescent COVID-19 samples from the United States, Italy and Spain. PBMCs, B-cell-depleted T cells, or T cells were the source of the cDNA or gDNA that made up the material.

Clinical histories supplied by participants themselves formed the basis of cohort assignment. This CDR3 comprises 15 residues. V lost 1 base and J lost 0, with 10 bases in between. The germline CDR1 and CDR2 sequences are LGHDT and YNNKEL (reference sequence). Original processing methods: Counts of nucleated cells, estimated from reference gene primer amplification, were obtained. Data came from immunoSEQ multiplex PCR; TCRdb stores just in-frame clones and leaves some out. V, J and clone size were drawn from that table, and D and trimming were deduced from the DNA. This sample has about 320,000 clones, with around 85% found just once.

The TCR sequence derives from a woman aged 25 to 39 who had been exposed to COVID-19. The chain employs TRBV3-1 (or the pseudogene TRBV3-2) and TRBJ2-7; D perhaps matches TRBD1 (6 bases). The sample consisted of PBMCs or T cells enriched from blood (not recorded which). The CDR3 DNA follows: TGTGCCAGCAGCCAAGGTGGGGGCTACTCCTACGAGCAGTACTTC. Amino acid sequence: CASSQGGGYSYEQYF.